These T cell receptor beta chains were read from a single sample in a study of regulatory T cells in long-lasting Graves disease. TCRdb reprocessed the multiplex PCR reads with MiXCR, giving one entry per CDR3 protein. The sample lists 530,000 or so distinct CDR3 sequences; roughly 14% were seen once. The data also belong to a second study, concerning T cells in Graves' hyperthyroidism and ophthalmopathy.

The sequencing used peripheral blood mononuclear cells (PBMCs), collected at new diagnosis, from a patient treated with antithyroid drugs. The receptors come from a man aged 30-40 years with Graves disease. Each CDR3 is given with its conserved first and last residue. The D gene is left open where the match is weak. The size of a clone is reported for some rows only, either as once, few or many, or as a class for expanded clones.

size	V	J	D	CDR3	DNA
many	TRBV27	TRBJ2-1	TRBD2	CASASGTSGIHEQFF	TGTGCCAGCGCCTCGGGGACTAGCGGGATTCATGAGCAGTTCTTC
NA	TRBV5-4	TRBJ2-2	TRBD2	CASSQREGTGELFF	TGTGCCAGCAGCCAGCGGGAGGGCACCGGGGAGCTGTTTTTT
many	TRBV6-5	TRBJ2-1	TRBD2	CASSYSGTSGRGSYNEQFF	TGTGCCAGCAGTTACTCGGGGACTAGCGGGAGAGGGTCCTACAATGAGCAGTTCTTC
NA	TRBV4-1	TRBJ2-5	NA	CASSQDRGRGETQYF	TGCGCCAGCAGCCAAGATCGAGGGAGGGGGGAGACCCAGTACTTC
many	TRBV7-2	TRBJ1-5	NA	CASSLGDAYQPQHF	TGTGCCAGCAGCTTAGGTGATGCCTATCAGCCCCAGCATTTT
few	TRBV5-1	TRBJ2-1	NA	CASSLSRQEGQFF	TGCGCCAGCAGCCTCTCCAGACAGGAGGGGCAGTTCTTC
NA	TRBV5-5	TRBJ2-2	TRBD2	CASSEGLVFGELFF	TGTGCCAGCAGCGAGGGACTAGTTTTTGGGGAGCTGTTTTTT
many	TRBV28	TRBJ1-2	TRBD1	CASGDRYYGYTF	TGTGCCAGCGGGGACAGATACTATGGCTACACCTTC
NA	TRBV30	TRBJ1-4	NA	CAWSMPGARVNEKLFF	TGTGCCTGGAGTATGCCGGGGGCAAGAGTTAATGAAAAACTGTTTTTT
many	TRBV10-3	TRBJ2-5	TRBD2	CAISGTSGTQETQYF	TGTGCCATCAGTGGAACTAGCGGGACACAAGAGACCCAGTACTTC
many	TRBV28	TRBJ1-1	NA	CASRQVMNTEAFF	TGTGCCAGTAGACAGGTCATGAACACTGAAGCTTTCTTT
NA	TRBV24-1	TRBJ2-2	TRBD2	CATGRERNTGELFF	TGTGCCACCGGGAGGGAGAGGAACACCGGGGAGCTGTTTTTT
many	TRBV12-3/TRBV12-4	TRBJ1-1	NA	CASSPPSGYTEAFF	TGTGCCAGCAGTCCACCCTCGGGATACACTGAAGCTTTCTTT
many	TRBV12-3/TRBV12-4	TRBJ1-1	NA	CASSSRGDRYF	TGTGCCAGCAGTTCTCGGGGGGACCGCTATTTT
few	TRBV15	TRBJ2-7	TRBD2	CATSDRTSGAYEQYF	TGTGCCACCAGCGACCGGACTAGCGGGGCCTACGAGCAGTACTTC
many	TRBV6-1	TRBJ1-4	NA	CASRDDVTTNEKLFF	TGTGCCAGCAGGGATGACGTTACAACTAATGAAAAACTGTTTTTT
many	TRBV7-8	TRBJ2-7	TRBD2	CASSFDGGDYEQYF	TGTGCCAGCAGCTTCGACGGGGGGGATTACGAGCAGTACTTC
many	TRBV12-5	TRBJ2-7	NA	CASGPTPSTRLEQYF	TGTGCTAGTGGTCCTACCCCCTCGACTAGGCTCGAGCAGTACTTC
few	TRBV12-3/TRBV12-4	TRBJ2-5	NA	CASSTDRKETQYF	TGTGCCAGCAGCACCGACAGAAAAGAGACCCAGTACTTC
many	TRBV12-3/TRBV12-4	TRBJ2-7	NA	CASSFRPRQGIYEQYF	TGTGCCAGCAGTTTTCGACCGAGGCAGGGTATCTACGAGCAGTACTTC
many	TRBV28	TRBJ2-3	NA	CASSPRHPSTDTQYF	TGTGCCAGCAGTCCACGACACCCTAGCACAGATACGCAGTATTTT
many	TRBV27	TRBJ2-1	TRBD2	CASSFSLAVNNEQFF	TGTGCCAGCAGTTTCTCGCTAGCGGTTAACAATGAGCAGTTCTTC
many	TRBV29-1	TRBJ1-1	NA	CSVEDPDGRVANTEAFF	TGCAGCGTTGAAGATCCAGATGGCAGGGTGGCGAACACTGAAGCTTTCTTT
few	TRBV6-1	TRBJ1-2	TRBD1	CASSESGTAGRGYTF	TGTGCCAGCAGTGAATCCGGGACAGCAGGTCGGGGCTACACCTTC
many	TRBV12-5	TRBJ1-1	NA	CASGPRTDSNFTEAFF	TGTGCTAGTGGTCCCCGGACCGACTCGAATTTCACTGAAGCTTTCTTT
many	TRBV11-3	TRBJ2-7	TRBD2	CASSSGTSGSDEQYF	TGTGCCAGCAGCTCCGGGACTAGCGGGAGTGACGAGCAGTACTTC
many	TRBV6-1	TRBJ2-3	TRBD1	CASSPAGTGEVDTQYF	TGTGCCAGCAGTCCCGCCGGGACAGGGGAAGTAGATACGCAGTATTTT
many	TRBV6-5	TRBJ1-1	NA	CASSYGSENTEAFF	TGTGCCAGCAGTTACGGTAGTGAGAACACTGAAGCTTTCTTT
NA	TRBV11-3	TRBJ1-1	TRBD1	CASSSDRGHWTEAFF	TGTGCCAGCAGCTCTGACAGGGGGCATTGGACTGAAGCTTTCTTT
few	TRBV5-1	TRBJ1-2	NA	CASSLSEGGGYTF	TGCGCCAGCAGCTTGAGCGAGGGTGGAGGCTACACCTTC
NA	TRBV6-2/TRBV6-3	TRBJ2-2	NA	CASTPKGVGTGELFF	TGTGCCAGCACCCCCAAGGGAGTAGGCACCGGGGAGCTGTTTTTT
many	TRBV7-3	TRBJ2-1	NA	CASSETPTPSGEQFF	TGTGCCAGCAGCGAGACTCCCACCCCCTCCGGTGAGCAGTTCTTC
NA	TRBV4-1	TRBJ2-7	NA	CASSPGPSVTYEQYF	TGCGCCAGCAGCCCGGGGCCCAGTGTGACCTACGAGCAGTACTTC
many	TRBV5-6	TRBJ2-7	NA	CASSVTYEQYF	TGTGCCAGCAGTGTGACGTACGAGCAGTACTTC
many	TRBV6-2/TRBV6-3	TRBJ2-3	TRBD1	CASSYWGTGTRTDTQYF	TGTGCCAGCAGTTACTGGGGGACAGGGACGAGGACAGATACGCAGTATTTT
many	TRBV12-3/TRBV12-4	TRBJ2-7	TRBD1	CASRTGTGLYEQYF	TGTGCCAGCAGAACCGGGACAGGGCTCTACGAGCAGTACTTC
NA	TRBV7-7	TRBJ2-3	TRBD1	CASSAGQGGTDSQYF	TGTGCCAGCAGTGCGGGACAGGGTGGAACAGATTCGCAGTATTTT
many	TRBV6-1	TRBJ1-1	NA	CASQQVLTEAFF	TGTGCCAGCCAACAGGTACTCACTGAAGCTTTCTTT
NA	TRBV4-2	TRBJ2-1	TRBD2	CASSRGTNDFGSYNEQLF	TGTGCCAGCAGCCGTGGGACTAACGACTTCGGCTCCTACAATGAGCAGCTCTTC
many	TRBV6-1	TRBJ2-7	TRBD2	CASSELSGSSYEQYF	TGTGCCAGCAGTGAACTTAGCGGGAGCTCCTACGAGCAGTACTTC
many	TRBV12-3/TRBV12-4	TRBJ2-3	NA	CASSFLRGKGTQYF	TGTGCCAGCAGTTTCTTACGAGGGAAGGGTACGCAGTATTTT
many	TRBV24-1	TRBJ2-3	TRBD2	CATGLAGYNTDTQYF	TGTGCCACCGGACTAGCGGGATATAACACAGATACGCAGTATTTT
many	TRBV20-1	TRBJ2-2	TRBD2	CSASHPSGTTNTGELFF	TGCAGTGCTAGCCATCCTAGCGGCACAACGAACACCGGGGAGCTGTTTTTT
many	TRBV29-1	TRBJ1-5	TRBD1	CSTGQGNQPQHF	TGCAGCACGGGACAGGGTAATCAGCCCCAGCATTTT
many	TRBV20-1	TRBJ1-2	TRBD1	CSARGRTGVGYTF	TGCAGTGCTAGAGGTAGGACAGGCGTCGGCTACACCTTC
NA	TRBV7-2	TRBJ2-1	NA	CASSLEMGAAAVAYNEQFF	TGTGCCAGCAGCTTAGAGATGGGGGCAGCGGCTGTAGCCTACAATGAGCAGTTCTTC
many	TRBV28	TRBJ2-2	NA	CASSRSRDTGELFF	TGTGCCAGCAGTCGCTCCAGGGACACCGGGGAGCTGTTTTTT
NA	TRBV18	TRBJ1-2	NA	CVSSPAQEYGYTF	TGTGTCAGCTCACCAGCCCAGGAGTATGGCTACACCTTC
many	TRBV20-1	TRBJ1-1	NA	CSAATGLNTEAFF	TGCAGTGCAGCTACAGGGTTGAACACTGAAGCTTTCTTT
many	TRBV6-1	TRBJ1-1	NA	CASRFRSEAFF	TGTGCCAGCAGGTTCAGGAGTGAAGCTTTCTTT
many	TRBV7-6	TRBJ2-3	NA	CASSLEIGYTDTQYF	TGTGCCAGCAGCTTAGAAATAGGATACACAGATACGCAGTATTTT
few	TRBV4-1	TRBJ1-4	NA	CASSQAASVGGTNEKLFF	TGCGCCAGCAGCCAAGCCGCCTCTGTGGGGGGAACTAATGAAAAACTGTTTTTT
many	TRBV29-1	TRBJ2-7	NA	CSVETPRDYEQYF	TGCAGCGTTGAAACACCTAGGGACTACGAGCAGTACTTC
few	TRBV19	TRBJ2-6	TRBD1	CASTTGEAGANVLTF	TGTGCCAGTACGACAGGGGAGGCTGGGGCCAACGTCCTGACTTTC
many	TRBV29-1	TRBJ2-3	TRBD2	CSVDGAGGSTDTQYF	TGCAGCGTTGACGGTGCGGGAGGTAGCACAGATACGCAGTATTTT